One and the same sample provided the 22 T cell receptor beta chains below, sequenced in a study of T cells in Graves' hyperthyroidism and ophthalmopathy. Authors of the study amplified TCR beta CDR3 regions from RNA transcripts. HTBI primers were the set used in a first-round RT-PCR of the TCR CDR3. From the multiplex PCR reads, TCRdb called clonotypes with MiXCR, one entry per CDR3 protein. Of about 610,000 distinct CDR3 sequences in the sample, 14% to 15% were seen once. The source material was blood. All receptors come from a woman aged 35 to 49 with Graves' ophthalmopathy.

This clonotype was seen ten or more times. The CDR3 sequence is CASTYGLAGRIQETQYF. DNA of the CDR3: TGTGCCAGCACCTACGGACTAGCGGGGAGGATTCAAGAGACCCAGTACTTC. The chain couples TRBV7-8 to TRBJ2-5; 12 nucleotides line up with TRBD2. The germline CDR1 and CDR2 sequences are SGHVS and FQNEAQ. This CDR3 contains 17 residues. J gave up 2 bases and V 7 bases, and 11 bases lay outside the gene matches.

Ten or more counts support this clonotype. The genes are TRBV7-4 and TRBJ2-7, with D possibly being TRBD2 (6 bases). The V end was cut by 4 bases, the J end by 3 bases, with 31 bases between. The germline CDR1 and CDR2 sequences are SGHVT and SQSDAQ. The CDR3 is made up of 20 amino acids. CDR3 protein: CASSYRSGLRSGFAVYEQYF. The CDR3 DNA sequence: TGTGCCAGCAGCTACCGCTCGGGACTGAGGTCAGGGTTTGCCGTCTACGAGCAGTACTTC.

This clonotype came up a few times. The chain uses TRBV2 and TRBJ2-7; possibly TRBD2 for D (6 bases). The CDR3 runs 16 residues. V was pared by 0 bases and J by 1 base, with 13 bases between. Germline CDR1 is SNHLY and CDR2 is FYNNEI. The CDR3, as DNA: TGTGCCAGCAGTGAAGCGGCGGGAAAGTTTTCCTACGAGCAGTACTTC. Its protein product is CASSEAAGKFSYEQYF.

This clonotype came up many times. The chain joins TRBV4-2 to TRBJ2-7; a possible D gene is TRBD2 (7 bases). Germline CDR1 LGHNA, CDR2 YNFKEQ. The CDR3 spans 15 residues. V was clipped by 4 bases and J by 9 bases, with 22 bases between them. The CDR3 DNA follows: TGTGCCAGCAGCCCGGGGGGAATGGACAGCAAGGTGCAGTACTTC. It specifies CASSPGGMDSKVQYF.

In this sample, this clonotype turned up many times. V usage is TRBV10-3 and J usage is TRBJ2-7, with 7 bases that match TRBD2. Germline values: CDR1 ENHRY, CDR2 SYGVKD. After removal of 2 bases from V and 3 bases from J, the junction contained 4 bases not matched to a gene. This CDR3 has 14 amino acids. CDR3 DNA: TGTGCCATCAGTGAGGGGGGAGGGTACTACGAGCAGTACTTC. It encodes CAISEGGGYYEQYF.

In its sample, this clonotype was seen a few times. The J gene is TRBJ2-7, the V gene TRBV28; D is possibly TRBD2 (5 bases). Trimming pared 6 bases from V and 3 bases from J, leaving 21 bases between. Germline CDR1 reads MDHEN; CDR2 reads SYDVKM. The CDR3 length is 16 residues. Here the CDR3 DNA reads TGTGCCAGCAGCGCCGACACCTCTGCGGGCCACTACGAGCAGTACTTC. Residues: CASSADTSAGHYEQYF. The complete variable domain, with remaining parts taken from reference TRBV28 and TRBJ2-7, reads DVKVTQSSRYLVKRTGEKVFLECVQDMDHENMFWYRQDPGLGLRLIYFSYDVKMKEKGDIPEGYSVSREKKERFSLILESASTNQTSMYLCASSADTSAGHYEQYFGPGTRLTVT.

This chain joins TRBV30 and TRBJ1-2; D may be TRBD1 (6 bases). This CDR3 is 13 amino acids long. The V and J ends lost 1 base and 9 bases respectively, with 15 bases between them. Germline CDR1 is GTSNPN and CDR2 is SVGIG (reference sequence). Here the CDR3 reads CAWSAQGLISYTF. The CDR3 nucleotides read TGTGCCTGGAGTGCTCAGGGGCTTATAAGCTACACCTTC.

This clonotype occurred many times. The rearrangement links TRBV28 to TRBJ1-2, with D unclear. Germline V gene lookup returns CDR1 MDHEN and CDR2 SYDVKM. The germline V and J ends were trimmed by 3 bases and 2 bases, with 10 bases remaining between them. The CDR3 is 14 residues long. CDR3 sequence: CASSFNGGNYGYTF. The DNA for the CDR3 is TGTGCCAGCAGTTTTAACGGAGGGAACTATGGCTACACCTTC.

This clonotype was detected many times. The rearrangement links TRBV19 to TRBJ2-5; 7 bases are a match to TRBD1. V shed 5 bases and J 0 bases; nucleotides not matched to a gene: 3. The germline CDR1 and CDR2 sequences are LNHDA and SQIVND (reference sequence). The CDR3 has 14 amino acids. The CDR3 loop reads CASSRTGYQETQYF. The CDR3 nucleotides read TGTGCCAGTAGTCGGACAGGATACCAAGAGACCCAGTACTTC. Variable domain in full (rest from reference TRBV19 and TRBJ2-5): DGGITQSPKYLFRKEGQNVTLSCEQNLNHDAMYWYRQDPGQGLRLIYYSQIVNDFQKGDIAEGYSVSREKKESFPLTVTSAQKNPTAFYLCASSRTGYQETQYFGPGTRLLVL.

The chain employs TRBV19 and TRBJ1-5; the D is unclear. Between the trimmed V and J ends, which lost 3 bases and 1 base, there was a span of 7 bases. The CDR3 is 14 residues long. Germline V gives CDR1 LNHDA, CDR2 SQIVND (reference sequence). The CDR3 loop is CASSIGVSNQPQHF. In DNA, the CDR3 is TGTGCCAGTAGTATCGGGGTGAGCAATCAGCCCCAGCATTTT.

This clonotype was seen ten or more times. The chain combines TRBV25-1 with TRBJ2-7; 11 bases are a match to TRBD2. From germline, CDR1 is MGHDK and CDR2 SYGVNS. The V gene end was trimmed by 1 base and the J gene end by 6 bases; junction bases not matched to a gene: 2. The CDR3 extends over 14 amino acids. CDR3 amino acids: CASSESLAGGEQYF. In DNA, the CDR3 is TGTGCCAGCAGTGAATCGCTAGCGGGAGGCGAGCAGTACTTC.

The gene calls are TRBV11-2 and TRBJ2-4; maybe TRBD2 (6 bases). V was cut by 2 bases and J by 3 bases, with 14 bases left in between. Germline V lookup: CDR1 SGHAT, CDR2 FQNNGV. The CDR3 spans 16 residues. The CDR3 nucleotides read TGTGCCAGCAGCTTAAGCAGCGGGCATGGCAAAAACATTCAGTACTTC. Translating gives CASSLSSGHGKNIQYF. The entire variable domain, with the rest obtained from reference TRBV11-2 and TRBJ2-4, is as follows: EAGVAQSPRYKIIEKRQSVAFWCNPISGHATLYWYQQILGQGPKLLIQFQNNGVVDDSQLPKDRFSAERLKGVDSTLKIQPAKLEDSAVYLCASSLSSGHGKNIQYFGAGTRLSVL.

CDR3 region: CASSLEPGAHEQYF. For the CDR3, the DNA is TGCGCCAGCAGCTTGGAGCCAGGGGCGCACGAGCAGTACTTC. The J gene is TRBJ2-7, the V gene TRBV5-1; D perhaps matches TRBD1 (6 bases). Germline values: CDR1 SGHRS, CDR2 YFSETQ. V gave up 0 bases and J gave up 5 bases, with 12 bases separating them. The CDR3 runs 14 residues.

This sequence joins TRBV5-4 and TRBJ2-2; 8 positions match TRBD2. Germline V lookup: CDR1 SGHNT, CDR2 YYREEE (reference sequence). V was clipped by 3 bases and J by 4 bases; unmatched bases: 8. This CDR3 is 16 amino acids long. The CDR3 is CASSSRTSQGTGELFF. CDR3 DNA sequence: TGTGCCAGCAGCTCTAGGACTAGCCAGGGCACCGGGGAGCTGTTTTTT. Using reference TRBV5-4 and TRBJ2-2 for the parts outside the CDR3, the full variable domain is ETGVTQSPTHLIKTRGQQVTLRCSSQSGHNTVSWYQQALGQGPQFIFQYYREEENGRGNFPPRFSGLQFPNYSSELNVNALELDDSALYLCASSSRTSQGTGELFFGEGSRLTVL.

This clonotype showed up many times. This chain connects TRBV6-1 to TRBJ1-5; D ambiguous. V was shortened by 1 base and J by 7 bases, with 8 bases between the two germline ends. The length of the CDR3 is 13 residues. The germline V gene has CDR1 MNHNS and CDR2 SASEGT. The CDR3 loop is CASSEGNGQPQHF. In DNA, the CDR3 is TGTGCCAGCAGTGAAGGAAACGGGCAGCCCCAGCATTTT.

This clonotype has a handful of counts. J is TRBJ1-2 and V is TRBV19; D might be TRBD1 (5 bases). Germline assignment: CDR1 LNHDA and CDR2 SQIVND (reference sequence). This CDR3 comprises 13 residues. V lost 7 bases to trimming and J lost 5 bases, with 14 bases between them. Here the CDR3 reads CASTPGGFYGYTF. In DNA, the CDR3 is TGTGCCAGTACTCCCGGGGGGTTTTATGGCTACACCTTC.

This clonotype was found many times. V gene TRBV6-4 combines with J gene TRBJ2-4; 8 bases are a match to TRBD2. Looked up from germline, CDR1 is MRHNA and CDR2 is SNTAGT. The CDR3 extends over 13 amino acids. V shed 3 bases and J 7 bases; nucleotides not matched to a gene: 2. The CDR3: CASSEGLGNIQYF. The DNA for the CDR3 is TGTGCCAGCAGTGAGGGACTAGGGAACATTCAGTACTTC.

This chain uses TRBV6-1 with TRBJ2-2; the D gene is possibly TRBD1 (6 bases). This CDR3 is built from 16 residues. Germline loops: CDR1 MNHNS, CDR2 SASEGT. Trimming cost V 7 bases and J 4 bases, with 19 bases left between them. The CDR3 DNA sequence: TGTGCCAGCACCAAAGGGGTTGGGGGCCCCACCGGGGAGCTGTTTTTT. Translated: CASTKGVGGPTGELFF.

This clonotype was detected many times. J is TRBJ1-2 and V is TRBV7-9; tentatively, D is TRBD1 (5 bases). From germline, CDR1 is SEHNR and CDR2 FQNEAQ (reference sequence). The ends were cut back, 0 bases at V and 4 bases at J, with 9 bases in the middle. The CDR3 is made up of 14 amino acids. The CDR3 DNA reads TGTGCCAGCAGCTTAGCGAACGGGGGCTATGGCTACACCTTC. As protein: CASSLANGGYGYTF.

This clonotype has ten or more counts. This rearrangement joins TRBV11-2 to TRBJ2-7; D is uncertain. The ends were cut back, 1 base at V and 6 bases at J, with 4 bases in the middle. The CDR3 covers 11 residues. Looked up from germline, CDR1 is SGHAT and CDR2 is FQNNGV. The CDR3 DNA sequence: TGTGCCAGCAGCTTAGTATTCGAGCAGTACTTC. Translating it yields CASSLVFEQYF.

This clonotype was seen only once. Here the CDR3 DNA reads TGCGCCAGCAGCTCGGAAGCTGGGCAGTACTTC. This translates into CASSSEAGQYF. The chain couples TRBV5-1 to TRBJ2-7, with unresolved D. Trimming removed 3 bases from V and 9 bases from J, with 10 bases in between. The CDR3 length is 11 residues. Looked up from germline, CDR1 is SGHRS and CDR2 is YFSETQ.

This clonotype was counted at least ten times. This chain joins TRBV20-1 and TRBJ2-7; perhaps TRBD2 as D (5 bases). The germline V gene encodes CDR1 DFQATT and CDR2 SNEGSKA (reference sequence). This CDR3 has 15 residues. The V end lost 0 bases, the J end lost 5 bases, and 17 bases lay between the germline ends. CDR3 in DNA: TGCAGTGCTAGAGATATAGCGTCCTCCTCGGACGAGCAGTACTTC. It specifies CSARDIASSSDEQYF.